Ten or more counts support the clone carrying this TCR beta chain. Its antigen is as yet unknown. The sample comes from a study of T cells in Graves' hyperthyroidism and ophthalmopathy. Study conclusions and caveats: Most thyroid clonotypes expanded above 0.001 appeared in blood too.

The germline gives CDR1 ENHRY, CDR2 SYGVKD. V was clipped by 10 bases and J by 2 bases, with 14 bases between them. The CDR3 consists of 13 residues. TCR beta CDR3 region amplification was performed from RNA transcripts. The primer set for the first-round RT-PCR of the TCR CDR3 was HTBI. TCRdb recomputed calls from the multiplex PCR reads with MiXCR, one row per CDR3 protein. This sample has hundreds of thousands of distinct CDR3 sequences, with over 35% found just once. The receptor was isolated from a woman in her thirties or forties with Graves' hyperthyroidism. The source material was blood. This chain uses TRBV10-3 with TRBJ1-2; weak D call: TRBD1 (5 bases). In DNA, the CDR3 is TGTGCCACAAAACAGGAGTCCAACTATGGCTACACCTTC. Its translation is CATKQESNYGYTF.